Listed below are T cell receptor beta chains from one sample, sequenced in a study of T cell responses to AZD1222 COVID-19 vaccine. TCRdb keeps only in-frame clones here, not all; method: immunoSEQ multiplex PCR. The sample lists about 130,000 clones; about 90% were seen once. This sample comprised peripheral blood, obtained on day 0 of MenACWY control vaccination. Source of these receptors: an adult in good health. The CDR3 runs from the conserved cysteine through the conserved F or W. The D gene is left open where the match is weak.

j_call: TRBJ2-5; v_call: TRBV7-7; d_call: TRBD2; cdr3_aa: CASSLGGLAGEKTQYF; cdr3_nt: TGTGCCAGCAGCTTAGGAGGACTAGCGGGAGAAAAGACCCAGTACTTC
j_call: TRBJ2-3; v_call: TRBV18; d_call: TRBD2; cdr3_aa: CASSLWVSGTDTQYF; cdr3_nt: TGTGCCAGCTCACTATGGGTTAGCGGGACAGATACGCAGTATTTT
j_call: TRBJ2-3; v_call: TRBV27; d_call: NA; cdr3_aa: CASSWGTDTQYF; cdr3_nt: TGTGCCAGCAGTTGGGGCACAGATACGCAGTATTTT
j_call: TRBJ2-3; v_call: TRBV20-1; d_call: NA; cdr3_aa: CSAPATDTQYF; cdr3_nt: TGCAGTGCTCCAGCAACAGATACGCAGTATTTT
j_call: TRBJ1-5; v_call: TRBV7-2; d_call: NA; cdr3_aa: CASSLVEGSNQPQHF; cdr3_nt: TGTGCCAGCAGCTTAGTGGAGGGTAGCAATCAGCCCCAGCATTTT
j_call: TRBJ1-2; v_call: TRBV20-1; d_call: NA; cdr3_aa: CSASWGEVGYTF; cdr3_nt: TGCAGTGCTAGTTGGGGTGAGGTTGGCTACACCTTC
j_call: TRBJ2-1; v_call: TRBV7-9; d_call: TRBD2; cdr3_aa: CASSPGLAGSYNEQFF; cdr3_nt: TGTGCCAGCAGCCCCGGACTAGCGGGGTCCTACAATGAGCAGTTCTTC
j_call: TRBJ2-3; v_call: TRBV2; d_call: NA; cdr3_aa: CASSGSPFARGDTQYF; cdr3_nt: TGTGCCAGCAGTGGTTCCCCGTTTGCGAGAGGAGATACGCAGTATTTT
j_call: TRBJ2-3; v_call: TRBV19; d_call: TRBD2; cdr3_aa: CASSYVLAGGTDTQYF; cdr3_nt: TGTGCCAGTAGTTATGTCCTAGCGGGGGGCACAGATACGCAGTATTTT
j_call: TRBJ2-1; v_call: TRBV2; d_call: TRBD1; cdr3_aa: CASRAGTGAEQFF; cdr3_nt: TGTGCCAGCAGAGCCGGGACAGGGGCTGAGCAGTTCTTC
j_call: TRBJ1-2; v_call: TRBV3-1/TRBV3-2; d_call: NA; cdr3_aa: CASSPQGTGGYTF; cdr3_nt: TGTGCCAGCAGCCCCCAGGGGACCGGCGGCTACACCTTC
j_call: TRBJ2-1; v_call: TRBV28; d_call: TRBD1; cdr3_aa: CASSLSGQGSYNEQFF; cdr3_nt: TGTGCCAGCAGTTTATCGGGACAGGGCTCCTACAATGAGCAGTTCTTC
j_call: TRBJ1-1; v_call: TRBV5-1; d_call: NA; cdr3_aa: CASREQVNTEAFF; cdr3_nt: TGCGCCAGCAGGGAACAGGTGAACACTGAAGCTTTCTTT
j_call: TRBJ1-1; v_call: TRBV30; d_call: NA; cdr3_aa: CAWSVSRVQTEAFF; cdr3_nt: TGTGCCTGGAGTGTAAGCAGGGTCCAGACTGAAGCTTTCTTT
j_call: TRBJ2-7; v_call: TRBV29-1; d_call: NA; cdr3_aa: CSVDLDNYEQYF; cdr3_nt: TGCAGCGTTGATCTGGACAACTACGAGCAGTACTTC
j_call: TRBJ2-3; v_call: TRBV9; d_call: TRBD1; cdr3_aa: CASSVEGDRVTDTQYF; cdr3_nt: TGTGCCAGCAGCGTGGAGGGGGACAGGGTTACAGATACGCAGTATTTT
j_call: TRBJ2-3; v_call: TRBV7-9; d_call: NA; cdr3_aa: CASSLQGTDTQYF; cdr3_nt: TGTGCCAGCAGCTTGCAGGGCACAGATACGCAGTATTTT
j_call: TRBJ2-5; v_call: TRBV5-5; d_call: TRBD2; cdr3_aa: CASTTGGMKTQYF; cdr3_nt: TGTGCCAGCACGACGGGGGGTATGAAGACCCAGTACTTC
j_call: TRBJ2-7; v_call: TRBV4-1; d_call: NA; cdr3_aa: CASSQGSGLSYEQYF; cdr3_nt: TGCGCCAGCAGCCAAGGCTCAGGCCTCTCCTACGAGCAGTACTTC
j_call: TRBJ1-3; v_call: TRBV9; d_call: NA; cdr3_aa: CASSFRELGNTIYF; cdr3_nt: TGTGCCAGCAGCTTCAGGGAGCTTGGAAACACCATATATTTT
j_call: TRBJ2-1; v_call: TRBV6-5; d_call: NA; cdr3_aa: CASSYNQNPYNEQFF; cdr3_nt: TGTGCCAGCAGCTACAATCAGAATCCCTACAATGAGCAGTTCTTC
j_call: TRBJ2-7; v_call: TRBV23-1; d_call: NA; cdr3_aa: CASTPPRTAHYEQYF; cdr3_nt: TGCGCCAGCACCCCGCCCCGGACGGCTCATTACGAGCAGTACTTC
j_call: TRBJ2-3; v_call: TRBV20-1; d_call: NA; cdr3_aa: CSASHTDTQYF; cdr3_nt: TGCAGTGCTAGCCACACAGATACGCAGTATTTT
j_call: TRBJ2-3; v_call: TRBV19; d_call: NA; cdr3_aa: CASREAGAWTDTQYF; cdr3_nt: TGTGCCAGTAGGGAGGCAGGAGCCTGGACAGATACGCAGTATTTT